Each of the 24 T cell receptor beta chains below was sequenced from the same sample in a study of T cells in Graves' hyperthyroidism and ophthalmopathy. RNA transcripts gave rise to amplified TCR beta CDR3 regions. A first-round RT-PCR of the TCR CDR3 used the HTBI primer set. TCRdb ran MiXCR on the multiplex PCR reads and lists one entry per CDR3 protein. The table shows fewer than 850,000 distinct CDR3 sequences, with 17% occurring only once. Sequenced input: blood. The receptor source for this set is a man aged 50 or older with Graves' hyperthyroidism.

This clonotype has ten or more counts. J is TRBJ2-5 and V is TRBV12-5; D not resolved. With 5 bases removed from V and 2 bases from J, the gap between germline ends came to 9 bases. There are 13 residues in the CDR3. Looked up from germline, CDR1 is LGHNT and CDR2 is FRNRAP. The CDR3 region has the DNA TGTGCTAGTGGTGAGGACCTTCAAGAGACCCAGTACTTC. Amino acids: CASGEDLQETQYF.

The sample holds a few counts of this clonotype. A read error is possible here, since a much larger clone lies one base away. The chain links TRBV29-1 to TRBJ2-1; TRBD2 might be the D (6 bases). CDR1 SQVTM and CDR2 ANQGSEA come from the germline V gene. The CDR3 sequence is 12 residues long. CDR3 protein: CGVDVGGDEQFF. In nucleotides, the CDR3 is TGCGGCGTTGATGTGGGAGGTGATGAGCAGTTCTTC.

This clonotype was picked up many times. The rearrangement joins TRBV20-1 to TRBJ2-3, with 8 bases identical to TRBD2. The germline CDR1 and CDR2 sequences are DFQATT and SNEGSKA (reference sequence). This CDR3 is 16 amino acids long. V gave up 2 bases and J gave up 4 bases; unmatched junction bases: 11. As DNA, the CDR3 is TGCAGTGCTAGATACCCCGGGACTAGGCTTCCAGATACGCAGTATTTT. Its translation is CSARYPGTRLPDTQYF.

The chain uses TRBV7-4 and TRBJ2-6; D remains ambiguous. From germline, CDR1 is SGHVT and CDR2 SQSDAQ. There are 17 residues in the CDR3. V lost 5 bases to trimming and J lost 0 bases, with 14 bases between them. CDR3 coding DNA: TGTGCCAGCAGCCAAGTTGGGCCAGCCTCTGGGGCCAACGTCCTGACTTTC. Amino acid sequence: CASSQVGPASGANVLTF.

As for this clonotype: A read error may be the cause here, since a much bigger clone is one base away. The gene calls are TRBV18 and TRBJ2-3; 7 bases fit TRBD1. The CDR3 runs to 15 residues. With V trimmed by 4 bases and J by 4 bases, 8 bases remained unmatched. Germline V CDR1 and CDR2: KGHSH, LQKENI. The CDR3 protein is CASSQRQGVSDTQYF. The CDR3 DNA reads as TGTGCCAGCTCACAGCGGCAGGGGGTATCAGATACGCAGTATTTT.

The rearrangement joins TRBV20-1 to TRBJ1-1, with D maybe TRBD1 (5 bases). CDR1 and CDR2 (germline): DFQATT, SNEGSKA (reference sequence). The ends were cut back, 6 bases at V and 6 bases at J, with 20 bases in the middle. The CDR3 runs 14 residues. The CDR3 here is CSALPDGGMAEAFF. The CDR3 DNA sequence: TGCAGTGCCCTCCCCGACGGGGGGATGGCTGAAGCTTTCTTT.

V gene TRBV6-1 combines with J gene TRBJ1-4; D is ambiguous. Germline CDR1 MNHNS, CDR2 SASEGT. The length of the CDR3 is 13 residues. Trimming removed 5 bases at V and 5 bases at J, with 9 bases between. CDR3 protein: CASSWVTNEKLFF. The CDR3 coding sequence is TGTGCCAGCAGTTGGGTCACAAATGAAAAACTGTTTTTT.

This clonotype was seen ten or more times. The J gene is TRBJ2-3, the V gene TRBV20-1; TRBD2 aligns across 10 bases. V dropped 6 bases and J dropped 2; count of bases not matched to a gene: 5. The V gene's germline CDR1 is DFQATT and CDR2 SNEGSKA (reference sequence). The CDR3 is made up of 14 amino acids. CDR3 protein: CSARTSGFTDTQYF. CDR3 in DNA: TGCAGTGCCAGGACTAGCGGCTTCACAGATACGCAGTATTTT.

The chain carries TRBV24-1 and TRBJ2-7; D could derive from TRBD1 or TRBD2 (5 bases each). Per the germline V gene, CDR1 is KGHDR and CDR2 is SFDVKD. V dropped 3 bases and J dropped 4 bases, with 12 bases sitting between them. This CDR3 is 14 amino acids long. CDR3 sequence reads: CATSDAGTEYEQYF. DNA of the CDR3: TGTGCCACCAGTGATGCCGGGACGGAGTACGAGCAGTACTTC.

The chain combines TRBV11-2 with TRBJ1-2, with 9 bases lining up with TRBD1. The CDR3 runs 14 residues. Germline CDR1 is SGHAT and CDR2 is FQNNGV. V trimming: 5 bases; J trimming: 6 bases; junction bases outside the gene matches: 7. In DNA form, the CDR3 reads TGTGCCAGCAGCCAAACAGGGGGCGCCGATGGCTACACCTTC. Its translation: CASSQTGGADGYTF.

This clonotype has at least ten counts. V and J are TRBV28 and TRBJ2-1, with unresolved D. Trimming removed 6 bases at V and 3 bases at J, with 21 bases between. The CDR3 is 17 residues long. The germline V gene has CDR1 MDHEN and CDR2 SYDVKM. The CDR3 reads CASSSRGQASFYNEQFF. The CDR3 region has the DNA TGTGCCAGCAGCTCCCGCGGCCAAGCCTCATTCTACAATGAGCAGTTCTTC.

There are many counts of this clonotype. V and J are TRBV15 and TRBJ2-1, with TRBD2 matching over 10 bases. Trimming removed 9 bases from V and 9 bases from J; junction bases left unmatched: 11. The CDR3 runs to 14 residues. CDR1 and CDR2 from the germline V gene are LNHNV and YYDKDF (reference sequence). The chain's CDR3 is CATQPGLAISEQFF. The CDR3 DNA follows: TGTGCCACTCAACCGGGACTAGCGATTTCTGAGCAGTTCTTC.

The chain uses TRBV18 and TRBJ2-1, with 11 bases that match TRBD2. Germline V gene lookup returns CDR1 KGHSH and CDR2 LQKENI. V shed 3 bases and J 9 bases; nucleotides not matched to a gene: 10. The CDR3 runs to 16 residues. For the CDR3, the DNA is TGTGCCAGCTCACCGGAACCTTTAGCGGGAGGGGGTGAGCAGTTCTTC. It is translated as CASSPEPLAGGGEQFF. The whole variable domain, filled in from reference TRBV18 and TRBJ2-1, reads NAGVMQNPRHLVRRRGQEARLRCSPMKGHSHVYWYRQLPEEGLKFMVYLQKENIIDESGMPKERFSAEFPKEGPSILRIQQVVRGDSAAYFCASSPEPLAGGGEQFFGPGTRLTVL.

This clonotype was recorded at least ten times. The gene calls are TRBV24-1 and TRBJ2-5; 13 bases are a match to TRBD2. The CDR3 sequence is 15 residues long. Per the germline V gene, CDR1 is KGHDR and CDR2 is SFDVKD. V was pared by 3 bases and J by 4 bases, with 1 base of the junction left unmatched. CDR3 coding DNA: TGTGCCACCAGTGATCGGACTAGCGGGAGAGAGACCCAGTACTTC. Translating gives CATSDRTSGRETQYF.

In its sample, this clonotype was seen many times. The V gene is TRBV3-1, the J gene TRBJ2-1; no definite D call. This CDR3 contains 15 residues. V lost 0 bases to trimming and J lost 8 bases, with 14 bases between them. CDR1 LGHDT and CDR2 YNNKEL come from the germline V gene (reference sequence). The CDR3 is CASSQDSMRSDEQFF. CDR3 DNA: TGTGCCAGCAGCCAAGATTCAATGAGGTCCGATGAGCAGTTCTTC.

This chain uses TRBV19 with TRBJ1-5; TRBD1 matches 7 bases. CDR1 LNHDA and CDR2 SQIVND come from the germline V gene (reference sequence). After removal of 10 bases from V and 4 bases from J, the junction contained 7 bases not matched to a gene. This CDR3 has 13 residues. The CDR3 region has the DNA TGTGCCACCCAAGACAGGGTGAATCAGCCCCAGCATTTT. It specifies CATQDRVNQPQHF.

The chain couples TRBV14 to TRBJ1-2; no reliable D call. The CDR3 is 13 residues long. The V and J ends lost 0 bases and 4 bases respectively, with 6 bases between them. Germline loops: CDR1 SGHDN, CDR2 FVKESK. In DNA, the CDR3 is TGTGCCAGCAGCCAAGAGCGGACCTATGGCTACACCTTC. Protein product: CASSQERTYGYTF.

The V gene is TRBV7-2, the J gene TRBJ2-2, with 10 bases identical to TRBD2. J was trimmed by 3 bases and V by 1 base; bases with no gene match: 5. CDR1 and CDR2 from the germline V gene are SGHTA and FQGNSA. The CDR3 totals 17 residues. The CDR3 coding sequence is TGTGCCAGCAGCTTAGTACCTAGCGGGGGATACACCGGGGAGCTGTTTTTT. Encoded protein: CASSLVPSGGYTGELFF.

In its sample, this clonotype was seen many times. The chain recombines TRBV11-2 with TRBJ2-7, with D perhaps matching TRBD1 (5 bases). Germline-derived CDR1 and CDR2 are SGHAT and FQNNGV. This CDR3 has 16 amino acids. Deletions cut 4 bases from V and 3 bases from J, with 19 bases between. CDR3 region: CASSWETGAPYYEQYF. DNA of the CDR3: TGTGCCAGCAGCTGGGAAACAGGCGCCCCCTACTACGAGCAGTACTTC.

In this sample, this clonotype turned up many times. This chain uses TRBV11-2 with TRBJ2-1; a weak D match, TRBD2 (7 bases). Germline V gene sequence: CDR1 SGHAT, CDR2 FQNNGV. The CDR3 has 15 residues. V was shortened by 5 bases and J by 4 bases, with 15 bases between the two germline ends. The CDR3 reads CASSEGEAGYNEQFF. CDR3 in DNA: TGTGCCAGCAGCGAGGGGGAAGCGGGGTACAATGAGCAGTTCTTC.

Many counts were recorded for this clonotype. CDR3 amino acids: CASSLGRLGTYEQYF. CDR3 coding DNA: TGTGCCAGCAGTTTGGGGAGACTAGGAACCTACGAGCAGTACTTC. The genes are TRBV12-3 or TRBV12-4 and TRBJ2-7, with D possibly TRBD2 on 6 matching bases. The CDR3 loop spans 15 amino acids. The ends were cut back, 3 bases at V and 2 bases at J, with 14 bases in the middle.

The table lists this clonotype with many counts. The V and J genes are TRBV11-2 and TRBJ2-2; the match to TRBD2 covers 9 bases. Trimming removed 5 bases from V and 0 bases from J; junction bases left unmatched: 7. The CDR3 totals 17 residues. The germline CDR1 and CDR2 sequences are SGHAT and FQNNGV. CDR3 amino acids: CASSIRAGGTNTGELFF. The CDR3 coding sequence is TGTGCCAGCAGCATTAGGGCGGGGGGGACGAACACCGGGGAGCTGTTTTTT.

The rearrangement links TRBV6-2 or TRBV6-3 to TRBJ2-1; D not certain. The CDR3 loop spans 14 amino acids. V was trimmed by 6 bases and J by 3 bases, leaving 12 bases between them. Germline-derived CDR1 and CDR2 are MNHEY and SVGEGT. CDR3 amino acids: CASSEPSYYNEQFF. The CDR3 DNA reads TGTGCCAGCAGCGAGCCAAGCTACTACAATGAGCAGTTCTTC.

This clonotype was observed many times. The rearrangement uses TRBV30 and TRBJ1-2; TRBD1 is a possible D gene (5 bases). This CDR3 comprises 13 residues. Trimming pared 2 bases from V and 5 bases from J, leaving 12 bases between. Germline V gene lookup returns CDR1 GTSNPN and CDR2 SVGIG (reference sequence). The CDR3 loop is CAWSLTGVYGYTF. CDR3 bases: TGTGCCTGGAGTTTAACGGGGGTATATGGCTACACCTTC. Full variable domain (rest looked up from reference TRBV30 and TRBJ1-2): SQTIHQWPATLVQPVGSPLSLECTVEGTSNPNLYWYRQAAGRGLQLLFYSVGIGQISSEVPQNLSASRPQDRQFILSSKKLLLSDSGFYLCAWSLTGVYGYTFGSGTRLTVV.